This T cell receptor beta chain was recovered during a study of blood T cell repertoires in COVID-19. Background on the study: Acute and convalescent COVID-19 samples came from the United States, Italy and Spain. PBMCs, B-cell-depleted T cells, or T cells provided the cDNA or gDNA that made up the material.

Germline V gives CDR1 LNHDA, CDR2 SQIVND (reference sequence). Trimming took 5 bases from V and 7 from J, leaving 12 bases between them. This CDR3 is built from 13 residues. Original methodology: Using reference gene primer amplification, nucleated cell counts were estimated. Clones were read by immunoSEQ multiplex PCR, and TCRdb kept only the in-frame ones, dropping some. V, J and clone size reflect that table, while D and trimming were determined from the DNA. Among around 130,000 clones listed, about four fifths were seen once. The source is a man between 40 and 49 years old with active or convalescent COVID-19. The J gene is TRBJ1-5, the V gene TRBV19; D is ambiguous. Material for sequencing was peripheral blood. CDR3 nucleotides: TGTGCCAGTAGTGACACAGAGTTACAGCCCCAGCATTTT. Protein sequence: CASSDTELQPQHF.